Below are 6 T cell receptor beta chains sequenced from a single sample in a study of T cell repertoires in cytomegalovirus infection. TCRdb called the reads again in MiXCR, with one record for every CDR3 protein. The table lists around 270,000 distinct CDR3 sequences, approximately 9.1% of them singletons. The sequencing sample was made of PBMCs. The source of these receptors is a human donor in good health (CMV status not recorded). Some clones in this sample may be carry-over from other donors' samples.

This clonotype came up many times. The gene calls are TRBV11-2 and TRBJ2-1; D is perhaps TRBD2 (5 bases). This CDR3 contains 14 residues. In germline, CDR1 is SGHAT, CDR2 FQNNGV. V was pared by 4 bases and J by 5 bases, with 12 bases between. The CDR3 DNA follows: TGTGCCAGCAGCTCCTCGGCCGGGGACAATGAGCAGTTCTTC. Residues: CASSSSAGDNEQFF.

The chain links TRBV19 to TRBJ2-1, with D tentatively TRBD2 (5 bases). CDR3 length: 16 residues. Germline CDR1 reads LNHDA; CDR2 reads SQIVND (reference sequence). The V end was cut by 3 bases, the J end by 0 bases, with 12 bases between. CDR3 nucleotides: TGTGCCAGTAGTATTGGTCTAGGGAGCTCCTACAATGAGCAGTTCTTC. Amino acids: CASSIGLGSSYNEQFF.

In this sample, this clonotype turned up many times. V gene TRBV7-2 combines with J gene TRBJ2-3; D possibly uses TRBD1 or TRBD2 (5 bases each). Per germline, CDR1 SGHTA and CDR2 FQGNSA. The CDR3 loop spans 14 amino acids. Deletions cut 4 bases from V and 7 bases from J, with 15 bases between. The CDR3 here is CASSSGPSMNTQYF. CDR3 sequence (DNA): TGTGCCAGCAGCTCGGGACCGAGCATGAATACGCAGTATTTT.

This clonotype was counted at least ten times. The rearrangement uses TRBV6-6 and TRBJ2-5; 12 nucleotides align to TRBD1. This CDR3 spans 15 amino acids. Trimming at V came to 5 bases and at J to 7 bases, leaving 8 bases not matched to a gene. CDR1 MNHNY and CDR2 SVGAGI come from the germline V gene (reference sequence). CDR3 sequence reads: CASSGRDRGRGTQYF. In DNA form, the CDR3 reads TGTGCCAGCAGTGGACGGGACAGGGGGCGAGGGACCCAGTACTTC.

This clonotype was recorded at least ten times. The V and J genes are TRBV7-6 and TRBJ1-2; 7 positions agree with TRBD1. CDR3 length equals 15 residues. Trimming took 5 bases from V and 7 from J; bases not matched to a gene: 13. CDR1 and CDR2 from the germline V gene are SGHVS and FNYEAQ. For the CDR3, the DNA is TGTGCCAGCAGCCAGGCAGTACGGGACAGCGGTGGCTACACCTTC. It specifies CASSQAVRDSGGYTF.

This clonotype was counted at least ten times. The chain uses TRBV27 and TRBJ1-1; TRBD1 matches 7 bases. There are 15 residues in the CDR3. From germline, CDR1 is MNHEY and CDR2 SMNVEV (reference sequence). The V gene end was trimmed by 2 bases and the J gene end by 4 bases; junction bases not matched to a gene: 7. The chain's CDR3 is CASSLIPGGSTEAFF. CDR3 nucleotides: TGTGCCAGCAGTTTAATTCCAGGGGGAAGCACTGAAGCTTTCTTT.